Shown below are 32 T cell receptor beta chains from a single sample sequenced in a study of blood T cells in healthy people across ages (dated by TCRdb to 2015 to 2017). Library preparation used 5' RACE. TCRdb shows the sequencer as Illumina HiSeq 2500. A second 7 to 11 cycle PCR used a sample-barcoded 5' primer and a J-beta primer mix. Using fastp at Q25 and MiXCR, TCRdb reprocessed the public reads and kept productive beta chains. CDR3 protein sequences are deduplicated, and each keeps its most common genes and DNA. For this sample the table gives 800,000 or so distinct CDR3 sequences, of which 35% to 60% were detected only once. The ten biggest clones cover 15% to 20% of the sample. What was sequenced was blood. The source of these receptors is a man older than 75 in good health.

This chain links TRBV20-1 with TRBJ2-5; TRBD2 is a possible D gene (8 bases). Between the trimmed V and J ends, which lost 5 bases and 7 bases, there was a span of 23 bases. Germline V gene lookup returns CDR1 DFQATT and CDR2 SNEGSKA (reference sequence). The CDR3 is 15 residues long. The CDR3, as DNA: TGCAGTGCTTTTAGCGGGGACAGACTTCGTGGGACCCAGTACTTC. Protein sequence: CSAFSGDRLRGTQYF.

The rearrangement links TRBV3-1 to TRBJ2-6, with 11 bases identical to TRBD1. The CDR3 contains 20 residues. The J segment lost 0 bases and the V segment lost 1 base, leaving 8 bases of the junction unmatched. Germline CDR1 and CDR2: LGHDT and YNNKEL (reference sequence). CDR3 bases: TGTGCCAGCAGCCAAGGCCTTGGACAGGGGGCCCTCTCTGGGGCCAACGTCCTGACTTTC. Translation: CASSQGLGQGALSGANVLTF.

CDR3 protein: CASSLDWDTQTGLAGYQETQYF. DNA of the CDR3: TGTGCCAGCAGCTTAGATTGGGACACCCAAACCGGACTAGCGGGGTACCAAGAGACCCAGTACTTC. V gene TRBV11-2 combines with J gene TRBJ2-5, with 12 bases aligning to TRBD2. CDR3 length equals 22 residues. J gave up 0 bases and V 0 bases, and 17 bases lay outside the gene matches. CDR1 and CDR2 (germline): SGHAT, FQNNGV.

The chain recombines TRBV24-1 with TRBJ2-1; TRBD1 matches at 7 bases. J was trimmed by 6 bases and V by 3 bases; bases with no gene match: 4. CDR3 length: 14 residues. In germline, CDR1 is KGHDR, CDR2 SFDVKD. For the CDR3, the DNA is TGTGCCACCAGTGATCCGGGACAGATCAATGAGCAGTTCTTC. It codes for CATSDPGQINEQFF.

The chain links TRBV20-1 to TRBJ2-5; no reliable D call. Trimming stripped 3 bases from V and 5 bases from J, with 13 bases between. This CDR3 has 13 amino acids. Per germline, CDR1 DFQATT and CDR2 SNEGSKA (reference sequence). CDR3 DNA: TGCAGTGCTAGGGCTAGTTGGCTGGAGACCCAGTACTTC. Translation gives CSARASWLETQYF.

The chain carries TRBV10-3 and TRBJ1-4, with D possibly being TRBD1 (6 bases). Looked up from germline, CDR1 is ENHRY and CDR2 is SYGVKD. This CDR3 has 15 residues. Trimming cost V 2 bases and J 8 bases, with 15 bases left between them. Written as DNA, the CDR3 is TGTGCCATCAGTGAGGCCGACTGGAGGGGGGAAAAACTGTTTTTT. Translation gives CAISEADWRGEKLFF.

Only a few counts were recorded for this clonotype. This chain uses TRBV4-3 with TRBJ1-2; perhaps TRBD1 as D (5 bases). The V and J ends lost 2 bases and 6 bases respectively, with 19 bases between them. The CDR3 runs to 16 residues. From germline, CDR1 is LGHNA and CDR2 YSLEER. The CDR3 is CASSQNPPGQGDGYTF. The CDR3 nucleotides are TGCGCCAGCAGCCAAAACCCGCCGGGCCAGGGCGATGGCTACACCTTC.

The chain combines TRBV7-3 with TRBJ2-3, with 12 nucleotides matching TRBD1. The V and J ends lost 5 bases and 6 bases, in that order; junction bases with no gene match: 3. Germline V CDR1 and CDR2: SGHTA, FQGTGA. This CDR3 is built from 14 residues. As DNA, the CDR3 is TGTGCCAGCAGCGGGACAGGGGGCTGGGATACGCAGTATTTT. Protein sequence: CASSGTGGWDTQYF.

This clonotype was found a few times. The chain carries TRBV2 and TRBJ2-1, with a tentative D call TRBD2 (6 bases). The J call may be faulty, since TRBJ2-7 better matches the DNA end. CDR3 length: 13 amino acids. The germline CDR1 and CDR2 sequences are SNHLY and FYNNEI. Written as DNA, the CDR3 is TGTGCCGGAGCGGGTTACTCCTACAATGAGCAGTACTTC. It yields the protein CAGAGYSYNEQYF.

The V call is TRBV29-1, the J call TRBJ1-1; D not certain. CDR3 length: 12 residues. Germline V CDR1 and CDR2: SQVTM, ANQGSEA. Trimming removed 3 bases at V and 2 bases at J, with 7 bases between. The CDR3 DNA reads TGCAGCGTTGATGAGACTAACACTGAAGCTTTCTTT. Protein product: CSVDETNTEAFF.

The sample holds a few counts of this clonotype. This may arise from a read error, as a much more abundant clone is one base away. The chain employs TRBV10-3 and TRBJ1-6; D is uncertain. From germline, CDR1 is ENHRY and CDR2 SYGVKD. This CDR3 is built from 12 residues. CDR3 nucleotides: TGTGCCATCAGGGAGTCTCGGTCACCCCTCCACTTT. Its translation: CAIRESRSPLHF.

J is TRBJ2-7 and V is TRBV5-5, with 10 bases identical to TRBD1. The CDR3 has 17 residues. CDR1 and CDR2 (germline): SGHKS, YYEKEE (reference sequence). J was trimmed by 3 bases and V by 4 bases; bases with no gene match: 13. The CDR3: CASSGWDRGVGYYEQYF. CDR3 in DNA: TGTGCCAGCAGCGGATGGGACAGGGGAGTCGGCTACTACGAGCAGTACTTC.

The chain employs TRBV5-5 and TRBJ1-1, with a tentative D call TRBD1 (5 bases). Germline loops: CDR1 SGHKS, CDR2 YYEKEE (reference sequence). CDR3 length: 14 residues. Trimming removed 2 bases from V and 4 bases from J, with 12 bases in between. CDR3 sequence (DNA): TGTGCCAGCAGCTTTGCCAGGGCTTCCACTGAAGCTTTCTTT. It encodes CASSFARASTEAFF.

This chain links TRBV25-1 with TRBJ2-2; TRBD1 might be the D (5 bases). The CDR3 totals 16 residues. Trimming shortened V by 2 bases and J by 2 bases, and 12 bases separated the two germline ends. Germline CDR1 MGHDK, CDR2 SYGVNS. The CDR3 DNA reads as TGTGCCAGCAGTGAAGTCACAGGAGATAACACCGGGGAGCTGTTTTTT. As protein: CASSEVTGDNTGELFF.

The table lists this clonotype with a few counts. The rearrangement joins TRBV28 to TRBJ2-2; D is unclear. CDR3 size: 15 residues. The V gene's germline CDR1 is MDHEN and CDR2 SYDVKM. The germline V and J ends were trimmed by 3 bases and 4 bases, with 12 bases remaining between them. The CDR3 region has the DNA TGTGCCAGCAGTTTTCACGGTCGTGGCACCGGGGAGCTGTTTTTT. Amino acids: CASSFHGRGTGELFF.

This clonotype was observed many times. This sequence joins TRBV21-1 and TRBJ1-2; the D call of TRBD1 is as the table states it, not checked on the DNA. TRBV21-1 is a pseudogene locus. The CDR3 contains 13 residues. This CDR3 is CASSKGPGGGYTF. The CDR3 DNA follows: TGTGCCAGCAGTAAGGGGCCAGGGGGAGGCTACACCTTC.

This rearrangement joins TRBV12-5 to TRBJ2-3; 8 positions match TRBD1. CDR1 and CDR2 from the germline V gene are LGHNT and FRNRAP. The ends lost 6 bases at V and 6 bases at J; junction bases unmatched: 17. The CDR3 is 17 residues long. In nucleotides, the CDR3 is TGTGCTAGTGGCGCGCGTGGGACAGGCTCTATCGAGGATACGCAGTATTTT. This gives the protein CASGARGTGSIEDTQYF.

A note on this clonotype: A clone one base away is much larger, so this may be a read error. The genes are TRBV5-1 and TRBJ2-6; D is perhaps TRBD1 (5 bases). The V gene's germline CDR1 is SGHRS and CDR2 YFSETQ. The CDR3 totals 16 residues. In nucleotides, the CDR3 is TGCGCCAGCTCGGACACTCAAAGCTCTGGGGCCAACGTCCCGACTTTC. This sequence encodes CASSDTQSSGANVPTF. Filled out from reference TRBV5-1 and TRBJ2-6, the complete variable domain reads KAGVTQTPRYLIKTRGQQVTLSCSPISGHRSVSWYQQTPGQGLQFLFEYFSETQRNKGNFPGRFSGRQFSNSRSEMNVSTLELGDSALYLCASSDTQSSGANVPTFGAGSRLTVL.

This clonotype has a count of ten or more. The chain is built from TRBV5-1 and TRBJ2-5; TRBD1 is a possible D gene (6 bases). V lost 2 bases, J lost 3 bases, and 8 bases lay in between. This CDR3 has 13 residues. Germline V CDR1 and CDR2: SGHRS, YFSETQ. Here the CDR3 DNA reads TGCGCCAGCAGCTTTAACAGGGAAGAGACCCAGTACTTC. This encodes CASSFNREETQYF.

This clonotype was recorded only once. The chain couples TRBV20-1 to TRBJ2-7; D assignment may be TRBD1 or TRBD2 (5 bases each). CDR3 length: 14 amino acids. V dropped 2 bases and J dropped 6 bases, with 17 bases sitting between them. Germline loops: CDR1 DFQATT, CDR2 SNEGSKA (reference sequence). In DNA, the CDR3 is TGCAGTGCTAGATCATCGGGTGGGACGCCCGAGCAGTACTTC. Translation gives CSARSSGGTPEQYF.

The rearrangement uses TRBV4-2 and TRBJ2-2; 10 positions agree with TRBD2. CDR1 LGHNA and CDR2 YNFKEQ come from the germline V gene. The CDR3 runs 18 residues. With 3 bases clipped from V and 0 bases from J, the junction kept 7 bases outside the gene matches. The CDR3 protein is CASSQPRTSGANTGELFF. CDR3 in DNA: TGTGCCAGCAGCCAGCCCCGGACTAGCGGAGCGAACACCGGGGAGCTGTTTTTT.

The genes are TRBV7-9 and TRBJ2-7, with D maybe TRBD2 (6 bases). CDR3 size: 14 residues. Germline loops: CDR1 SEHNR, CDR2 FQNEAQ (reference sequence). Trimming took off 5 bases at V and 1 base at J, with 12 bases between the two ends. CDR3 nucleotides: TGTGCCAGCAGCGTGGACGGACTATCCTACGAGCAGTACTTC. Translating it yields CASSVDGLSYEQYF.

This clonotype turned up a few times. The chain is built from TRBV24-1 and TRBJ2-5, with TRBD1 as a possible D gene (5 bases). This CDR3 contains 15 residues. Germline V gene data show CDR1 as KGHDR and CDR2 as SFDVKD. Deletions cut 4 bases from V and 4 bases from J, with 15 bases between. CDR3 in amino acids: CATSDPTVPGETQYF. In nucleotides, the CDR3 is TGTGCCACCAGTGACCCGACAGTTCCCGGAGAGACCCAGTACTTC.

This clonotype was counted ten times or more. The rearrangement links TRBV29-1 to TRBJ2-5; weak D call: TRBD2 (6 bases). The V gene's germline CDR1 is SQVTM and CDR2 ANQGSEA. The CDR3 covers 14 residues. Deletions cut 0 bases from V and 2 bases from J, with 10 bases between. The CDR3 sequence is CSVEDLLAQETQYF. The CDR3 DNA reads TGCAGCGTTGAAGATCTGCTAGCGCAAGAGACCCAGTACTTC.

The chain employs TRBV7-3 and TRBJ2-7, with TRBD2 matching over 8 bases. This CDR3 contains 15 residues. Germline V CDR1 and CDR2: SGHTA, FQGTGA. V gave up 4 bases and J gave up 7 bases; unmatched junction bases: 12. CDR3 DNA: TGTGCCAGCAGCTCCCCTGGGACTAGACTCAATGAGCAGTACTTC. This translates into CASSSPGTRLNEQYF.

As regards this clonotype: A much larger clone differs by one base, so this may be a read error. The gene calls are TRBV27 and TRBJ2-2; D remains ambiguous. Trimming stripped 10 bases from V and 1 base from J, with 10 bases between. In germline, CDR1 is MNHEY, CDR2 SMNVEV (reference sequence). This CDR3 is 13 amino acids long. The CDR3 sequence: CATTNRNTGELFF. CDR3 coding DNA: TGTGCCACCACGAACAGGAACACCGGGGAGCTGTTTTTT.

The J gene is TRBJ2-3, the V gene TRBV5-6; TRBD2 matches 9 bases. CDR3 length: 16 residues. Germline CDR1 reads SGHDT; CDR2 reads YYEEEE. V trimming: 4 bases; J trimming: 3 bases; junction bases outside the gene matches: 9. The CDR3 DNA reads TGTGCCAGCAGCGGATTAGCGGGAGCCCAAACAGATACGCAGTATTTT. It codes for CASSGLAGAQTDTQYF. Full variable domain (remainder filled in from reference TRBV5-6 and TRBJ2-3): DAGVTQSPTHLIKTRGQQVTLRCSPKSGHDTVSWYQQALGQGPQFIFQYYEEEERQRGNFPDRFSGHQFPNYSSELNVNALLLGDSALYLCASSGLAGAQTDTQYFGPGTRLTVL.

This clonotype showed up just a few times. The rearrangement joins TRBV12-3 or TRBV12-4 to TRBJ2-3; 15 positions match TRBD2. With V trimmed by 5 bases and J by 4 bases, 4 bases remained unmatched. This CDR3 has 16 residues. The CDR3 region has the DNA TGTGCCAGCAGTGGACTAGCGGGAGGGGGCGCAGATACGCAGTATTTT. Its protein product is CASSGLAGGGADTQYF.

The chain carries TRBV15 and TRBJ2-5, with 9 bases that match TRBD2. Germline CDR1 and CDR2: LNHNV and YYDKDF (reference sequence). This CDR3 is built from 13 residues. V was clipped by 0 bases and J by 12 bases; unmatched bases: 5. The CDR3 DNA reads as TGTGCCACCAGCAGAGACTACCTAGCGGGAAAGTACTTC. Its protein product is CATSRDYLAGKYF.

The gene calls are TRBV11-1 and TRBJ2-4; the D gene could be TRBD1 or TRBD2 (6 bases each). Matching the DNA end better, TRBJ2-5 makes the J call doubtful. The CDR3 is made up of 16 amino acids. Germline CDR1 is SGHAT and CDR2 is FQDESV (reference sequence). The CDR3 protein is CASSRRLGRGQETQYF. The CDR3 coding sequence is TGTGCCAGCAGCCGACGACTAGGCAGGGGCCAAGAGACCCAGTACTTC.

In DNA form, the CDR3 reads TGCAGTGGGGGACCCGACGTAACCTCCTACGAGCAGTACTTC. It yields the protein CSGGPDVTSYEQYF. The chain uses TRBV20-1 and TRBJ2-7; D may correspond to TRBD1 or TRBD2 (5 bases each). The CDR3 spans 14 residues. Germline lookup yields CDR1 DFQATT and CDR2 SNEGSKA (reference sequence). V was pared by 7 bases and J by 0 bases, with 16 bases between.

The rearrangement links TRBV7-2 to TRBJ1-2; D unresolved. Germline V gene lookup returns CDR1 SGHTA and CDR2 FQGNSA. The V gene lost 4 bases and the J gene lost 7 bases, with 13 bases spanning the gap. CDR3 length: 13 amino acids. Here the CDR3 reads CASSSMAGGGYTF. CDR3 bases: TGTGCCAGCAGCTCTATGGCGGGAGGTGGCTACACCTTC.